This entry lists 27 T cell receptor beta chains sequenced from one sample in a study of blood T cell repertoires in COVID-19. Data came from immunoSEQ multiplex PCR; TCRdb stores just in-frame clones and leaves some out. Altogether a few hundred thousand clones are present, 75% to 95% being singletons, with the ten largest covering around 2.5%. Sequenced sample: peripheral blood. The receptors originated from a person aged 18-30 years with COVID-19, enrolled during active disease.

V is TRBV7-3 and J is TRBJ2-3; TRBD2 matches at 10 bases. The CDR3 extends over 15 amino acids. V shed 3 bases and J 0 bases; nucleotides not matched to a gene: 0. The V gene's germline CDR1 is SGHTA and CDR2 FQGTGA. This chain's CDR3 is CASSLGLASTDTQYF. In DNA form, the CDR3 reads TGTGCCAGCAGCTTGGGACTAGCGAGCACAGATACGCAGTATTTT.

The chain employs TRBV9 and TRBJ1-1; 8 bases are a match to TRBD1. The CDR3 totals 16 residues. Looked up from germline, CDR1 is SGDLS and CDR2 is YYNGEE. After removal of 4 bases from V and 2 bases from J, the junction contained 10 bases not matched to a gene. CDR3 region: CASSPDPGQDNTEAFF. The CDR3, as DNA: TGTGCCAGCAGCCCCGATCCGGGACAGGATAACACTGAAGCTTTCTTT.

The chain couples TRBV6-4 to TRBJ1-2; 9 bases are shared with TRBD1. The CDR3 runs 13 residues. Germline trimming cut 5 bases from V and 4 bases from J; bases unmatched to any gene: 2. Germline assignment: CDR1 MRHNA and CDR2 SNTAGT. CDR3 sequence reads: CASSTDRGYGYTF. The CDR3 region has the DNA TGTGCCAGCAGTACGGACAGGGGCTATGGCTACACCTTC.

The gene calls are TRBV4-1 and TRBJ2-7; 14 bases line up with TRBD2. The CDR3 contains 16 residues. CDR1 MGHRA and CDR2 YSYEKL come from the germline V gene. J was trimmed by 5 bases and V by 1 base; bases with no gene match: 4. For the CDR3, the DNA is TGCGCCAGCAGCCAAGTCTCGGGACTAGCGGGAGACGAGCAGTACTTC. Translation gives CASSQVSGLAGDEQYF.

The chain has TRBV6-2 or TRBV6-3 and TRBJ1-2; D call uncertain. The germline V and J ends were trimmed by 2 bases and 0 bases, with 16 bases remaining between them. The length of the CDR3 is 17 residues. Germline loops: CDR1 MNHEY, CDR2 SVGEGT. The CDR3 reads CASSYTVSGKANYGYTF. CDR3 coding DNA: TGTGCCAGCAGTTACACCGTGTCGGGGAAAGCTAACTATGGCTACACCTTC.

This clone was seen once. The chain combines TRBV5-1 with TRBJ1-5; D ambiguous. V was shortened by 4 bases and J by 4 bases, with 15 bases between the two germline ends. The CDR3 covers 15 residues. Looked up from germline, CDR1 is SGHRS and CDR2 is YFSETQ. CDR3 nucleotide sequence: TGCGCCAGCAGCCTCGGCGGCCCCGAGAATCAGCCCCAGCATTTT. Protein: CASSLGGPENQPQHF.

The chain uses TRBV27 and TRBJ2-3, with 9 bases fitting TRBD2. V lost 7 bases to trimming and J lost 7 bases; unmatched junction nucleotides: 12. CDR3 length: 15 amino acids. The germline V gene encodes CDR1 MNHEY and CDR2 SMNVEV (reference sequence). CDR3: CASNPGTSTRYTQYF. CDR3 nucleotide sequence: TGTGCCAGCAATCCCGGGACTAGCACGAGGTATACGCAGTATTTT.

The CDR3 region is CAASAGRYNEQFF. In DNA, the CDR3 is TGTGCCGCCTCAGCGGGCCGTTACAATGAGCAGTTCTTC. The chain links TRBV6-6 to TRBJ2-1; TRBD2 might be the D (6 bases). V was cut by 11 bases and J by 4 bases, with 15 bases left in between. Germline V CDR1 and CDR2: MNHNY, SVGAGI (reference sequence). The CDR3 sequence is 13 residues long.

This clone was seen a single time. This chain links TRBV29-1 with TRBJ2-1, with TRBD1 matching over 8 bases. Germline V gene sequence: CDR1 SQVTM, CDR2 ANQGSEA. This CDR3 comprises 14 residues. The V segment lost 2 bases and the J segment 8 bases; nucleotides outside the gene matches: 8. CDR3 sequence (DNA): TGCAGCGTTGAAACTATACAGGGGGTAGATGAGCAGTTCTTC. Amino acids: CSVETIQGVDEQFF.

The rearrangement uses TRBV9 and TRBJ2-7; 8 nucleotides line up with TRBD1. Germline V gives CDR1 SGDLS, CDR2 YYNGEE. The CDR3 is made up of 15 amino acids. The ends lost 4 bases at V and 0 bases at J; junction bases unmatched: 6. The CDR3 sequence is CASSPTGALSYEQYF. Here the CDR3 DNA reads TGTGCCAGCAGCCCGACAGGGGCCCTCTCCTACGAGCAGTACTTC.

V usage is TRBV6-5 and J usage is TRBJ2-1; 9 positions match TRBD2. After removal of 3 bases from V and 7 bases from J, the junction contained 7 bases not matched to a gene. This CDR3 region has 15 residues. Per the germline V gene, CDR1 is MNHEY and CDR2 is SVGAGI. Written as DNA, the CDR3 is TGTGCCAGCAGTTATCTTAGCGGGAGCAGGAATGAGCAGTTCTTC. This codes for CASSYLSGSRNEQFF.

The DNA for the CDR3 is TGTGCCACCAGTTTACCGGGACAGGGACTTCAAGAGACCCAGTACTTC. Amino acids: CATSLPGQGLQETQYF. This chain joins TRBV24-1 and TRBJ2-5; 9 nucleotides align to TRBD1. V lost 6 bases, J lost 2 bases, and 9 bases stayed unmatched. In germline, CDR1 is KGHDR, CDR2 SFDVKD. This CDR3 has 16 residues.

The V call is TRBV20-1, the J call TRBJ1-1; D unresolved. Germline V gene data show CDR1 as DFQATT and CDR2 as SNEGSKA (reference sequence). The germline V and J ends were trimmed by 3 bases and 1 base, with 12 bases remaining between them. This CDR3 is 14 amino acids long. In nucleotides, the CDR3 is TGCAGTGCTAGTATTACGGGGTCGAACACTGAAGCTTTCTTT. Its translation: CSASITGSNTEAFF.

This sequence joins TRBV4-1 and TRBJ2-2, with TRBD2 as a possible D gene (5 bases). Trimming pared 4 bases from V and 6 bases from J, leaving 18 bases between. CDR3 size: 16 residues. Looked up from germline, CDR1 is MGHRA and CDR2 is YSYEKL. In DNA form, the CDR3 reads TGCGCCAGCAGCCGTGGACTGATTTTTAATGCCGGGGAGCTGTTTTTT. Translation gives CASSRGLIFNAGELFF.

The chain is built from TRBV6-5 and TRBJ2-4; 8 positions agree with TRBD1. CDR3 size: 14 residues. V shed 6 bases and J 6 bases; nucleotides not matched to a gene: 7. The germline CDR1 and CDR2 sequences are MNHEY and SVGAGI. Here the CDR3 reads CASRRGTGGNIQYF. CDR3 DNA sequence: TGTGCCAGCAGAAGAGGGACAGGAGGAAACATTCAGTACTTC.

The V and J genes are TRBV6-2 or TRBV6-3 and TRBJ2-4; 14 positions agree with TRBD2. The CDR3 length is 18 residues. CDR1 is MNHEY, CDR2 SVGEGT, per germline. V shed 2 bases, J shed 3 bases, and the junction held 6 bases outside the gene matches. Written as DNA, the CDR3 is TGTGCCAGCAGTTACACGACCGGGACTAGCGGGAGCAAAAACATTCAGTACTTC. It is translated as CASSYTTGTSGSKNIQYF.

This sequence joins TRBV28 and TRBJ1-4; D might be TRBD1 (5 bases). The CDR3 extends over 14 amino acids. The V end was cut by 8 bases, the J end by 4 bases, with 14 bases between. Germline assignment: CDR1 MDHEN and CDR2 SYDVKM. The CDR3, as DNA: TGTGCCAGCGGCCCCTGGGGGGGTAATGAAAAACTGTTTTTT. This codes for CASGPWGGNEKLFF.

V gene TRBV4-1 combines with J gene TRBJ2-3; 12 nucleotides match TRBD2. Germline CDR1 MGHRA, CDR2 YSYEKL. Unmatched junction bases numbered 1, after V lost 0 bases and J lost 3 bases. The CDR3 loop spans 16 amino acids. CDR3 in amino acids: CASSQEGTSGTDTQYF. The CDR3 DNA reads TGCGCCAGCAGCCAAGAAGGGACTAGCGGGACAGATACGCAGTATTTT.

This clone was counted once. In nucleotides, the CDR3 is TGTGCCAGCGCCGTCGGGGGGGAAGAGACCCAGTACTTC. Amino acids: CASAVGGEETQYF. The chain links TRBV11-2 to TRBJ2-5, with 8 bases identical to TRBD2. V lost 8 bases to trimming and J lost 3 bases; unmatched junction nucleotides: 5. Germline CDR1 reads SGHAT; CDR2 reads FQNNGV. The CDR3 is 13 amino acids.

This chain uses TRBV2 with TRBJ1-4; D is perhaps TRBD1 (5 bases). Germline loops: CDR1 SNHLY, CDR2 FYNNEI. V was cut by 2 bases and J by 2 bases, with 9 bases left in between. The length of the CDR3 is 15 residues. CDR3 sequence (DNA): TGTGCCAGCAGTGAAAGCAGGGCCACTAATGAAAAACTGTTTTTT. It encodes CASSESRATNEKLFF.

This clone was detected once. The V call is TRBV13, the J call TRBJ2-7, with D possibly TRBD1 on 7 matching bases. Trimming took off 5 bases at V and 2 bases at J, with 25 bases between the two ends. Germline values: CDR1 PRHDT, CDR2 FYEKMQ (reference sequence). This CDR3 is built from 18 residues. In DNA form, the CDR3 reads TGTGCCAGCAGCCCAGAGATCCGAGACAGGGAGGTAGCCTACGAGCAGTACTTC. As protein: CASSPEIRDREVAYEQYF.

The chain is built from TRBV5-1 and TRBJ2-3; 11 positions agree with TRBD2. After removal of 5 bases from V and 4 bases from J, the junction contained 6 bases not matched to a gene. This CDR3 is built from 15 residues. Germline CDR1 reads SGHRS; CDR2 reads YFSETQ. CDR3 amino acids: CASSLAGGPADTQYF. The CDR3 coding sequence is TGCGCCAGCAGTTTAGCGGGAGGGCCAGCAGATACGCAGTATTTT.

This clone was detected only once. The chain couples TRBV10-2 to TRBJ2-1; a weak D match, TRBD2 (6 bases). The CDR3 covers 15 residues. The ends were cut back, 6 bases at V and 7 bases at J, with 19 bases in the middle. Germline V lookup: CDR1 WSHSY, CDR2 SAAADI. The DNA of the CDR3 is TGCGCCAGCAGCTCCGGGCAGGGCGGGGAAAATGAGCAGTTCTTC. Amino acid sequence: CASSSGQGGENEQFF.

The chain is built from TRBV4-2 and TRBJ2-3; no definite D call. The CDR3 spans 15 residues. With 0 bases removed from V and 0 bases from J, the gap between germline ends came to 7 bases. Germline loops: CDR1 LGHNA, CDR2 YNFKEQ. The CDR3 DNA reads TGTGCCAGCAGCCAAGATCTAACGAGCACAGATACGCAGTATTTT. It specifies CASSQDLTSTDTQYF.

CDR3: CATSDTPLGTGVQETQYF. The DNA for the CDR3 is TGTGCCACCAGTGATACCCCCCTCGGGACAGGGGTCCAAGAGACCCAGTACTTC. The rearrangement links TRBV24-1 to TRBJ2-5; 10 positions agree with TRBD1. This CDR3 is built from 18 residues. The germline gives CDR1 KGHDR, CDR2 SFDVKD. V was clipped by 3 bases and J by 1 base; unmatched bases: 10.

V and J are TRBV11-2 and TRBJ2-4, with TRBD2 matching over 8 bases. The CDR3 sequence is 16 residues long. V lost 0 bases and J lost 0; bases outside the gene matches: 1. Germline V gene sequence: CDR1 SGHAT, CDR2 FQNNGV. The CDR3, as DNA: TGTGCCAGCAGCTTAGATCTAGCGGGAGCCAAAAACATTCAGTACTTC. Protein: CASSLDLAGAKNIQYF.

The V call is TRBV4-1, the J call TRBJ2-3; 7 positions match TRBD2. The CDR3 sequence is 15 residues long. CDR1 and CDR2 from the germline V gene are MGHRA and YSYEKL. After removal of 4 bases from V and 2 bases from J, the junction contained 6 bases not matched to a gene. CDR3 loop: CASSPTGLVTDTQYF. CDR3 in DNA: TGCGCCAGCAGCCCAACCGGACTAGTCACAGATACGCAGTATTTT.